The 5 T cell receptor beta chains below all came from one sample that was sequenced in a study of cytomegalovirus exposure and HLA in healthy donors. PCR amplification relied on 60 Vbeta primers (plus 13 Jbeta primers). Clones were read by immunoSEQ multiplex PCR, and TCRdb kept only the in-frame ones, dropping some. The sample holds approximately 93,000 clones, 65% seen once. Sequenced input: PBMCs. These receptors originate from a boy under 18 in good health and CMV-seropositive.

This chain links TRBV7-9 with TRBJ1-3, with a tentative D call TRBD1 (5 bases). The CDR3 has 14 amino acids. Germline V gene lookup returns CDR1 SEHNR and CDR2 FQNEAQ (reference sequence). Trimming shortened V by 1 base and J by 3 bases, and 7 bases separated the two germline ends. CDR3 nucleotides: TGTGCCAGCAGCTTAGTCAGGGTTGGAAACACCATATATTTT. Translating gives CASSLVRVGNTIYF.

About this clone: One end of the junction fails to match germline, which may point to a read error. The gene calls are TRBV5-6 and TRBJ1-2, with TRBD1 matching 9 bases. The CDR3 is made up of 15 amino acids. Germline CDR1 is SGHDT and CDR2 is YYEEEE. CDR3 nucleotide sequence: TGTGCCAGCAGCTCACCCGGGACAGGGATCGGTGGCTACCCCTTC. It yields the protein CASSSPGTGIGGYPF.

V gene TRBV9 combines with J gene TRBJ2-1, with TRBD2 matching 7 bases. This CDR3 spans 15 amino acids. V was clipped by 4 bases and J by 4 bases; unmatched bases: 8. From germline, CDR1 is SGDLS and CDR2 YYNGEE. The CDR3 DNA reads as TGTGCCAGCAGCCTCGGGGGGTCGGAATACAATGAGCAGTTCTTC. Protein sequence: CASSLGGSEYNEQFF.

This clone was detected a few times. The chain joins TRBV23-1 to TRBJ2-3; D might be TRBD2 (6 bases). TRBV23-1 is flagged as an ORF with uncertain function. The V and J ends lost 5 bases and 6 bases respectively, with 12 bases between them. The CDR3 runs 13 residues. This CDR3 reads CASSGTGRDTQYF. Here the CDR3 DNA reads TGCGCCAGCAGTGGGACTGGGAGGGATACGCAGTATTTT.

The V call is TRBV4-3, the J call TRBJ1-4; D is ambiguous. V lost 0 bases and J lost 7, with 18 bases in between. The V gene's germline CDR1 is LGHNA and CDR2 YSLEER. The length of the CDR3 is 17 residues. CDR3 coding DNA: TGCGCCAGCAGCCAAGATTACCCGGGGTGGGTGGGTGAAAAACTGTTTTTT. This gives the protein CASSQDYPGWVGEKLFF.